This TCR beta chain emerged from a study of radiation and T cells in renal cell carcinoma (dated by TCRdb to about 2020). Concerning the study at large: Samples came from a clinical trial, in which primary renal cell carcinomas received 15 Gy stereotactic body radiation therapy followed by nephrectomy 4 weeks later. In total, fewer than 55 samples underwent TCR beta sequencing: 25 or so tumors plus 27 peripheral blood samples. In the approximately 53 samples combined, around 3.9 million unique CDR3 nucleotide sequences were found, encoding some 2,500,000 unique CDR3 amino acid sequences.

In the germline V gene (reference sequence), CDR1 corresponds to LNHDA and CDR2 to SQIVND. The CDR3 runs 15 amino acids, cysteine and phenylalanine included. This entry keeps only the CDR3 DNA: 45 bases, framed from base 1. Trimming accounts for 3 bases at V and 5 bases at J, while the number of junction bases matched to no gene is 5. Following the manufacturer's recommendations, the immunoSEQ kit was used to generate TCR beta libraries from genomic DNA. To prepare the libraries, a first multiplex PCR with proprietary primers was run, followed by a second PCR that added unique barcodes, and a bead cleanup was done after each round. Each sample batch included a kit-provided positive control reaction and a negative control reaction. The final libraries underwent checking on an Agilent 4200 TapeStation D1000 ScreenTape, volumetric pooling, and quantification by qPCR. An Illumina NextSeq500 fitted with a MidOutput 150-cycle cartridge performed the sequencing, running 156 Read1 cycles and 15 Index1 cycles with the kit's custom primers. The pooled library was loaded at 0.8 to 1 pM, and roughly 18% PhiX control was spiked in. The source study handled its data this way. The vendor-processed data were analyzed in R, and a clonotype was defined as all T cells that share the same CDR3 nucleotide sequence. In the clone abundance analyses, frequencies in each sample were normalized to that sample's 10,000 most abundant clones. Public T cell clones, which averaged fewer than five per sample, were excluded before analysis. A difference in abundance of at least 32-fold between compartments was used to define tumor-enriched and baseline blood-enriched clonotypes. Clonotypes expanded or contracted between blood time points were identified with a beta-binomial differential abundance model. Similarity between tumor and blood repertoires was quantified using the Baroni-Urbani and Buser coefficient, and groups were compared with two-tailed Wilcoxon tests in R. The table comes from immuneACCESS by way of TCRdb, which keeps in-frame sequences with V and J called. Part of the clones is missing from these tables; in studies checked, under half for an unresolved V gene and the rest for unknown reasons. The V and J calls and clone size come from that table; D and trimming were worked out from the DNA. This sample is represented by some 75,000 clones; 82% of them were singletons. The top ten hold roughly 6.3% of the sample.

With regard to this clone: Its antigen remains undetermined. Per-base quality was not reported, and no clone a single base away is much larger than it.

Interpreted using the paper, the time point label stands for: blood 2 weeks post-SBRT. The sample's treatment or condition label, decoded: 15 Gy SBRT to primary tumor, nephrectomy 4 weeks later. To track tumor-enriched clonotypes, serial peripheral blood was sampled from radiation-treated patients at baseline and at 2 weeks and 4 weeks after SBRT. Renal cell carcinoma with clear cell pathology was present in all patients. The QIAamp DNA Blood Mini Kit (Qiagen) was used to prepare genomic DNA for TCR sequencing. Only samples passing all quality control checks were included in the analyses. Points the paper makes about the study in general: Because pretreatment tumor biopsies were not available, the study could not determine whether clonotypes were already present within the tumor at baseline. An increase in top tumor clonotypes in blood was observed from baseline to 2 weeks post-radiation, followed by contraction by 4 weeks, which was taken to suggest transient expansion of tumor-resident clones. Tracking of blood repertoire dynamics stopped at approximately four weeks after treatment, with no follow-up past that point. Because the trial had a single-armed design, the trial could not examine how radiation dose or scheduling affected the TCR repertoire.

The chain is encoded by TRBV19 joined to TRBJ1-2, with 11 junctional bases fitting TRBD1. The TCR was taken from a man aged 55 to 70 with renal cell carcinoma. Sample: blood, taken from a patient whose treatment included radiotherapy and nephrectomy. CDR3 sequence: CASSMGTGGKYGYTF. The nucleotide sequence is given as TGTGCCAGTAGTATGGGGACAGGGGGAAAATATGGCTACACCTTC.